Listed below are T cell receptor beta chains from one sample, sequenced in a study of chemoradiotherapy in HPV16-positive cancers. Assay used: immunoSEQ multiplex PCR; TCRdb lists only in-frame clones, some missing. The profile shows tens of thousands of clones, more than 85% of them singletons. The source material was blood, sampled from a patient who underwent chemoradiotherapy. All receptors derive from a human donor with HPV-associated anogenital cancer. The CDR3 runs from the conserved cysteine through the conserved F or W. The order of the fields is clone size, D gene, V gene, J gene, CDR3 protein, CDR3 DNA. D genes are given only for firm matches. Expanded clones get a size class; other rows say once, few or many, or leave the size out.

clone size: .
D gene: .
V gene: TRBV7-9
J gene: TRBJ2-5
CDR3 protein: CASGDTRYQETQYF
CDR3 DNA: TGTGCCTCAGGGGACACTAGGTACCAAGAGACCCAGTACTTC

clone size: .
D gene: .
V gene: TRBV9
J gene: TRBJ2-7
CDR3 protein: CASSGGTYEQYF
CDR3 DNA: TGTGCCAGCAGCGGCGGGACGTACGAGCAGTACTTC

clone size: .
D gene: .
V gene: TRBV5-1
J gene: TRBJ2-2
CDR3 protein: CASSALGVAGELFF
CDR3 DNA: TGCGCCAGCAGCGCCCTGGGGGTCGCCGGGGAGCTGTTTTTT

clone size: .
D gene: .
V gene: TRBV21-1
J gene: TRBJ2-7
CDR3 protein: CASSKAGQGCEQYF
CDR3 DNA: TGTGCCAGCAGCAAAGCAGGACAGGGGTGCGAGCAGTACTTC

clone size: .
D gene: .
V gene: TRBV7-2
J gene: TRBJ2-5
CDR3 protein: CASSLTGTAGTQYF
CDR3 DNA: TGTGCCAGCAGCCTCACCGGGACAGCGGGGACCCAGTACTTC

clone size: .
D gene: .
V gene: TRBV7-2
J gene: TRBJ2-3
CDR3 protein: CASSLETGTQYF
CDR3 DNA: TGTGCCAGCAGCTTAGAAACTGGTACGCAGTATTTT

clone size: once
D gene: TRBD1
V gene: TRBV5-4
J gene: TRBJ1-1
CDR3 protein: CASSSGQANTEAFF
CDR3 DNA: TGTGCCAGCAGCTCGGGACAGGCGAACACTGAAGCTTTCTTT

clone size: .
D gene: .
V gene: TRBV5-1
J gene: TRBJ2-7
CDR3 protein: CASSWGSYEQYF
CDR3 DNA: TGCGCCAGCAGCTGGGGGTCCTACGAGCAGTACTTC

clone size: .
D gene: TRBD1
V gene: TRBV30
J gene: TRBJ2-1
CDR3 protein: CAWGQGAYEQFF
CDR3 DNA: TGTGCCTGGGGACAGGGGGCCTATGAGCAGTTCTTC

clone size: .
D gene: .
V gene: TRBV7-9
J gene: TRBJ1-4
CDR3 protein: CASSPPWRATNEKLFF
CDR3 DNA: TGTGCCAGCAGCCCTCCGTGGCGGGCAACTAATGAAAAACTGTTTTTT

clone size: .
D gene: .
V gene: TRBV20-1
J gene: TRBJ2-5
CDR3 protein: CSARDVKNQYF
CDR3 DNA: TGCAGTGCTAGAGATGTGAAAAATCAGTACTTC

clone size: .
D gene: .
V gene: TRBV7-7
J gene: TRBJ2-7
CDR3 protein: CASSPAPGSYYEQYF
CDR3 DNA: TGTGCTAGCAGCCCCGCCCCCGGATCTTACTACGAGCAGTACTTC

clone size: .
D gene: TRBD2
V gene: TRBV6-5
J gene: TRBJ2-3
CDR3 protein: CASSYGGLAGGDTQYF
CDR3 DNA: TGTGCCAGCAGTTACGGCGGGCTAGCGGGGGGAGATACGCAGTATTTT

clone size: .
D gene: TRBD2
V gene: TRBV29-1
J gene: TRBJ2-7
CDR3 protein: CSVAGAGEQYF
CDR3 DNA: TGCAGCGTGGCGGGAGCGGGGGAGCAGTACTTC

clone size: .
D gene: .
V gene: TRBV5-6
J gene: TRBJ1-4
CDR3 protein: CASSWAAQEKLFF
CDR3 DNA: TGTGCCAGCAGCTGGGCAGCTCAGGAAAAACTGTTTTTT

clone size: .
D gene: TRBD1
V gene: TRBV5-1
J gene: TRBJ2-7
CDR3 protein: CASSLGGTGPNRKYF
CDR3 DNA: TGCGCCAGCAGCTTGGGAGGGACAGGTCCAAACCGTAAGTACTTC

clone size: medium-sized
D gene: TRBD1
V gene: TRBV19
J gene: TRBJ1-1
CDR3 protein: CASTQQGSNTEAFF
CDR3 DNA: TGTGCCAGTACTCAACAGGGGTCGAACACTGAAGCTTTCTTT

clone size: .
D gene: .
V gene: TRBV11-2
J gene: TRBJ1-5
CDR3 protein: CASSLLEHQPQHF
CDR3 DNA: TGTGCCAGCAGCTTATTGGAACATCAGCCCCAGCATTTT

clone size: .
D gene: TRBD1
V gene: TRBV4-3
J gene: TRBJ2-3
CDR3 protein: CASSQDLSQGADTQYF
CDR3 DNA: TGCGCCAGCAGCCAAGATCTTTCACAGGGGGCAGATACGCAGTATTTT

clone size: few
D gene: TRBD2
V gene: TRBV4-2
J gene: TRBJ2-1
CDR3 protein: CASSQGFGVGLAGGPNYNEQFF
CDR3 DNA: TGTGCCAGCAGCCAAGGCTTCGGCGTAGGGCTAGCGGGAGGGCCTAACTACAATGAGCAGTTCTTC

clone size: .
D gene: .
V gene: TRBV7-6
J gene: TRBJ2-2
CDR3 protein: CASSGIKSSGELFF
CDR3 DNA: TGTGCCAGCAGCGGTATTAAGAGTTCCGGGGAGCTGTTTTTT

clone size: .
D gene: .
V gene: TRBV6-6
J gene: TRBJ1-2
CDR3 protein: CASSSPLELYGYTF
CDR3 DNA: TGTGCCAGCAGTTCCCCTTTGGAGCTGTATGGCTACACCTTC

clone size: .
D gene: TRBD1
V gene: TRBV9
J gene: TRBJ1-2
CDR3 protein: CASSAPGTGNGYTF
CDR3 DNA: TGTGCCAGCAGCGCCCCCGGGACAGGGAATGGCTACACCTTC

clone size: once
D gene: TRBD1
V gene: TRBV7-8
J gene: TRBJ2-5
CDR3 protein: CASSARQGMDETQYF
CDR3 DNA: TGTGCCAGCAGCGCTCGACAGGGCATGGACGAGACCCAGTACTTC

clone size: .
D gene: .
V gene: TRBV30
J gene: TRBJ1-1
CDR3 protein: CAWSPQNTEAFF
CDR3 DNA: TGTGCCTGGAGCCCCCAGAACACTGAAGCTTTCTTT

clone size: .
D gene: .
V gene: TRBV14
J gene: TRBJ2-3
CDR3 protein: CASSLQGTDTQYF
CDR3 DNA: TGTGCCAGCAGCCTACAGGGTACGGATACGCAGTATTTT